This passage covers 26 T cell receptor beta chains from one sample sequenced in a study of T-cell memory formation after mild COVID-19. TCRdb re-called the 5' RACE reads with MiXCR, one entry per CDR3 protein. The table lists around 150,000 distinct CDR3 sequences, around a third of them singletons, with around 12% in the top ten. Sequenced material: PBMCs or a T cell subset sorted from them (not recorded which). The receptors here all came from an adult woman who had mild COVID-19 (a few samples of this study predate the infection). Cell type and time point are not known.

This clonotype showed up just a few times. The gene calls are TRBV4-1 and TRBJ2-7; 7 positions match TRBD1. After removal of 0 bases from V and 5 bases from J, the junction contained 10 bases not matched to a gene. Germline CDR1 MGHRA, CDR2 YSYEKL. The CDR3 consists of 16 residues. The DNA of the CDR3 is TGCGCCAGCAGCCAAGATCCAACAGGGGTGACCGACGAGCAGTACTTC. This codes for CASSQDPTGVTDEQYF.

This clonotype was counted many times. This sequence joins TRBV5-1 and TRBJ2-2, with 14 bases identical to TRBD2. The germline gives CDR1 SGHRS, CDR2 YFSETQ. Trimming cost V 4 bases and J 2 bases; bases outside gene matches: 7. The CDR3 is 18 amino acids. In nucleotides, the CDR3 is TGCGCCAGCAGCGCGGGACTAGCGGGGGCCCGAAACACCGGGGAGCTGTTTTTT. Translated: CASSAGLAGARNTGELFF.

This clonotype was seen a handful of times. The V gene is TRBV9, the J gene TRBJ2-5; 8 bases line up with TRBD2. This CDR3 comprises 16 residues. Trimming cost V 0 bases and J 4 bases; bases outside gene matches: 8. The V gene's germline CDR1 is SGDLS and CDR2 YYNGEE. The CDR3 DNA follows: TGTGCCAGCAGCGTAGACTCCGGGGGGGCGCGAGAGACCCAGTACTTC. It specifies CASSVDSGGARETQYF.

This clonotype was seen only a few times. This chain connects TRBV5-5 to TRBJ2-7, with D perhaps matching TRBD1 or TRBD2 (5 bases each). V lost 3 bases and J lost 0, with 16 bases in between. The CDR3 is 16 residues long. The germline CDR1 and CDR2 sequences are SGHKS and YYEKEE (reference sequence). The CDR3 DNA reads TGTGCCAGCAGCTCCTTGTGGGGGACCAGCTCCTACGAGCAGTACTTC. This translates into CASSSLWGTSSYEQYF.

A few counts support this clonotype. The genes are TRBV25-1 and TRBJ2-5; 12 positions match TRBD1. J lost 5 bases, V lost 2 bases, and 6 bases had no gene match. This CDR3 has 16 amino acids. Germline assignment: CDR1 MGHDK and CDR2 SYGVNS. Here the CDR3 reads CASSEPRDRGLETQYF. The CDR3, as DNA: TGTGCCAGCAGTGAACCCCGGGACAGGGGGCTGGAGACCCAGTACTTC.

The gene calls are TRBV9 and TRBJ1-2; TRBD1 matches at 9 bases. The CDR3 spans 15 residues. Looked up from germline, CDR1 is SGDLS and CDR2 is YYNGEE. V lost 0 bases to trimming and J lost 3 bases; unmatched junction nucleotides: 3. CDR3 bases: TGTGCCAGCAGCGTAGAACAGGGGGCGTACTATGGCTACACCTTC. Protein: CASSVEQGAYYGYTF.

J is TRBJ2-2 and V is TRBV7-9, with 7 bases fitting TRBD2. Trimming at V came to 5 bases and at J to 4 bases, leaving 4 bases not matched to a gene. The CDR3 loop spans 14 amino acids. Germline CDR1 and CDR2: SEHNR and FQNEAQ (reference sequence). The CDR3 DNA follows: TGTGCCAGCAGCACTGGCGGGGGCACCGGGGAGCTGTTTTTT. It encodes CASSTGGGTGELFF.

This clonotype has just a few counts. The chain recombines TRBV27 with TRBJ1-1, with a possible D match to TRBD1 (6 bases). Per the germline V gene, CDR1 is MNHEY and CDR2 is SMNVEV (reference sequence). The germline V and J ends were trimmed by 4 bases and 1 base, with 16 bases remaining between them. The CDR3 is 16 residues long. CDR3 sequence reads: CASSYLTGSENTEAFF. CDR3 bases: TGTGCCAGCAGTTACCTTACAGGGTCGGAGAACACTGAAGCTTTCTTT.

This clonotype showed up just a few times. In DNA, the CDR3 is TGCAGCGTTGAAGATGGGCGAGCTAACTATGGCTACACCTTC. This sequence encodes CSVEDGRANYGYTF. The chain joins TRBV29-1 to TRBJ1-2; the D is unclear. The ends were cut back, 0 bases at V and 0 bases at J, with 8 bases in the middle. Germline CDR1 is SQVTM and CDR2 is ANQGSEA. This CDR3 contains 14 residues. Variable domain in full (rest from reference TRBV29-1 and TRBJ1-2): SAVISQKPSRDICQRGTSLTIQCQVDSQVTMMFWYRQQPGQSLTLIATANQGSEATYESGFVIDKFPISRPNLTFSTLTVSNMSPEDSSIYLCSVEDGRANYGYTFGSGTRLTVV.

The chain carries TRBV15 and TRBJ1-4, with D perhaps matching TRBD1 (5 bases). The CDR3 is 16 amino acids. V lost 0 bases to trimming and J lost 8 bases, with 16 bases between them. From germline, CDR1 is LNHNV and CDR2 YYDKDF (reference sequence). The CDR3: CATSRDIDSRREKLFF. The CDR3 bases are TGTGCCACCAGCAGAGATATAGACAGTCGCCGCGAAAAACTGTTTTTT.

The chain links TRBV29-1 to TRBJ2-1, with 13 bases aligning to TRBD2. This CDR3 has 14 amino acids. V gave up 7 bases and J gave up 9 bases; unmatched junction bases: 9. Germline-derived CDR1 and CDR2 are SQVTM and ANQGSEA. The CDR3 region has the DNA TGCAGCGCCGGACTAGCGGGAGCAGGGGGTGAGCAGTTCTTC. Residues: CSAGLAGAGGEQFF.

This clonotype was detected only a few times. V is TRBV20-1 and J is TRBJ1-2, with 8 nucleotides matching TRBD1. V trimming: 4 bases; J trimming: 6 bases; junction bases outside the gene matches: 4. CDR3 length: 12 amino acids. Germline-derived CDR1 and CDR2 are DFQATT and SNEGSKA (reference sequence). The CDR3 sequence is CSATTGEDGYTF. The DNA of the CDR3 is TGCAGTGCTACGACAGGGGAGGATGGCTACACCTTC.

This clonotype turned up a few times. V usage is TRBV13 and J usage is TRBJ2-1; 12 nucleotides match TRBD1. The CDR3 has 14 residues. V gave up 7 bases and J gave up 7 bases; unmatched junction bases: 5. The germline CDR1 and CDR2 sequences are PRHDT and FYEKMQ (reference sequence). CDR3 nucleotide sequence: TGTGCCAGCATTCCGGGACAGGGGGCTAATGAGCAGTTCTTC. Protein sequence: CASIPGQGANEQFF.

This sequence joins TRBV7-6 and TRBJ2-1; no firm D call. Trimming pared 2 bases from V and 0 bases from J, leaving 8 bases between. The CDR3 is 15 amino acids. Germline V CDR1 and CDR2: SGHVS, FNYEAQ. The CDR3 nucleotides are TGTGCCAGCAGCTTAACTGAGAGCTCCTACAATGAGCAGTTCTTC. Amino acids: CASSLTESSYNEQFF.

V is TRBV20-1 and J is TRBJ2-1, with D possibly called TRBD1 or TRBD2 (5 bases each). Trimming took 0 bases from V and 4 from J, leaving 16 bases between them. The CDR3 sequence is 16 residues long. Looked up from germline, CDR1 is DFQATT and CDR2 is SNEGSKA (reference sequence). The CDR3 DNA is TGCAGTGCTAGAGATCCCGGGACGGTGGATTACAATGAGCAGTTCTTC. Residues: CSARDPGTVDYNEQFF.

This rearrangement joins TRBV7-7 to TRBJ2-3; the match to TRBD1 covers 7 bases. This CDR3 region has 13 residues. V lost 4 bases, J lost 4 bases, and 2 bases stayed unmatched. Germline V gives CDR1 SSHAT, CDR2 FNYEAQ (reference sequence). CDR3 bases: TGTGCCAGCAGCTCTAGGGGGCCAGATACGCAGTATTTT. Its translation: CASSSRGPDTQYF.

The chain uses TRBV24-1 and TRBJ2-7; 10 bases are shared with TRBD2. The CDR3 loop spans 15 amino acids. The trim removed 4 bases at V and 4 bases at J, leaving 6 bases unmatched. Germline V gene lookup returns CDR1 KGHDR and CDR2 SFDVKD. CDR3 sequence reads: CATSDPGTSVYEQYF. CDR3 nucleotide sequence: TGTGCCACCAGTGACCCCGGGACTAGCGTTTACGAGCAGTACTTC.

The chain is built from TRBV5-1 and TRBJ2-5, with 10 positions matching TRBD1. V lost 2 bases and J lost 5; bases outside the gene matches: 6. This CDR3 comprises 15 residues. The germline gives CDR1 SGHRS, CDR2 YFSETQ. The CDR3 nucleotides are TGCGCCAGCAGCTTTAGACAGGGGGCGGGTGAGACCCAGTACTTC. Translated, it gives CASSFRQGAGETQYF.

V and J are TRBV27 and TRBJ1-1; D may be TRBD1 (6 bases). Trimming removed 3 bases from V and 4 bases from J, with 12 bases in between. Germline CDR1 MNHEY, CDR2 SMNVEV (reference sequence). The CDR3 has 14 residues. The CDR3, as DNA: TGTGCCAGCAGTTTTAATCAGGGGAGCACTGAAGCTTTCTTT. Amino acids: CASSFNQGSTEAFF.

Written as DNA, the CDR3 is TGCGCCAGCAGCTTTGACGGCTACGAGCAGTACTTC. It codes for CASSFDGYEQYF. The gene calls are TRBV5-1 and TRBJ2-7; D is ambiguous. CDR1 is SGHRS and CDR2 is YFSETQ in the germline V gene. V gave up 2 bases and J gave up 3 bases, with 6 bases separating them. The CDR3 totals 12 residues.

The chain links TRBV12-3 or TRBV12-4 to TRBJ2-3, with 9 bases fitting TRBD2. The CDR3 has 15 residues. Trimming took 1 base from V and 6 from J; bases not matched to a gene: 5. In DNA form, the CDR3 reads TGTGCCAGCAGTTTAGGTAGCGGGAGACGGGATACGCAGTATTTT. As protein: CASSLGSGRRDTQYF.

This clonotype has a handful of counts. The rearrangement joins TRBV10-3 to TRBJ2-5; either TRBD1 or TRBD2 may fit D (6 bases each). The CDR3 extends over 20 amino acids. From germline, CDR1 is ENHRY and CDR2 SYGVKD. Between the trimmed V and J ends, which lost 11 bases and 2 bases, there was a span of 36 bases. CDR3 DNA: TGTGCCGCCCGAGACCCCACAGATCAGCGACAGGTGGGGGGACAAGAGACCCAGTACTTC. Its translation is CAARDPTDQRQVGGQETQYF.

V gene TRBV7-9 combines with J gene TRBJ2-3; 7 bases map to TRBD2. V was pared by 0 bases and J by 10 bases, with 4 bases of the junction left unmatched. This CDR3 has 13 amino acids. Germline V lookup: CDR1 SEHNR, CDR2 FQNEAQ (reference sequence). The CDR3 bases are TGTGCCAGCAGCTTAGCCCGGGGAGGGGCGCAGTATTTT. It is translated as CASSLARGGAQYF.

This clonotype was seen a few times. V is TRBV29-1 and J is TRBJ2-7; 8 bases fit TRBD2. The CDR3 has 13 amino acids. In germline, CDR1 is SQVTM, CDR2 ANQGSEA. V lost 3 bases, J lost 5 bases, and 6 bases stayed unmatched. The CDR3 DNA follows: TGCAGCGTTGAGGACGGGGGGGCCCACGAGCAGTACTTC. Amino acids: CSVEDGGAHEQYF.

V gene TRBV5-5 combines with J gene TRBJ1-2; 7 bases fit TRBD1. Per the germline V gene, CDR1 is SGHKS and CDR2 is YYEKEE (reference sequence). The CDR3 runs 14 residues. Losses at the gene ends were 4 bases for V and 0 bases for J; bases not matched to a gene: 3. CDR3 DNA: TGTGCCAGCAGCAACCAGGGGGCTAACTATGGCTACACCTTC. This encodes CASSNQGANYGYTF. Using reference TRBV5-5 and TRBJ1-2 for the parts outside the CDR3, the full variable domain is DAGVTQSPTHLIKTRGQQVTLRCSPISGHKSVSWYQQVLGQGPQFIFQYYEKEERGRGNFPDRFSARQFPNYSSELNVNALLLGDSALYLCASSNQGANYGYTFGSGTRLTVV.

V usage is TRBV20-1 and J usage is TRBJ1-5; TRBD1 aligns across 10 bases. The length of the CDR3 is 12 residues. The germline CDR1 and CDR2 sequences are DFQATT and SNEGSKA (reference sequence). The trim removed 8 bases at V and 7 bases at J, leaving 5 bases unmatched. CDR3 bases: TGCAGTATGGGGACAGGGGAGCAGCCCCAGCATTTT. Encoded protein: CSMGTGEQPQHF.